This record looks at one T cell receptor (beta chain) sequence and its context. What it binds is unknown. V dropped 3 bases and J dropped 3 bases, with 8 bases sitting between them. Per germline, CDR1 KGHSH and CDR2 LQKENI. This CDR3 is built from 13 residues. These data belong to a study of cytotoxic CD8 clonotypes in ibrutinib-treated CLL. Study overall: Each sample contained, on average, almost 260,000 productive templates and roughly 100,000 productive rearrangements. General study findings and limits: Public clonotypes, an uncommon group, contracted or remained stable on treatment.

Some clones are missing from TCRdb's copy, which holds only in-frame ones; the method was immunoSEQ multiplex PCR. The sample has 250,000 to 350,000 clones; 76% are singletons. The sample was PBMCs, taken at disease progression, from a patient treated with ibrutinib. This TCR was sampled from a human donor with chronic lymphocytic leukemia. The chain links TRBV18 to TRBJ2-5, with D perhaps assigned TRBD1 or TRBD2 (5 bases each). The CDR3 sequence is CASSPGPEETQYF. CDR3 nucleotides: TGTGCCAGCTCACCGGGACCCGAAGAGACCCAGTACTTC.